This T cell receptor (beta chain) was sequenced during a study of OX40 agonist ivuxolimab in advanced cancers. Looking at the study overall: A mean age of roughly 60 years, range about 20 to 85, was recorded, and roughly 80% were male. Whole-study findings and limits: Determination of antigen specificity was not performed for the expanded peripheral T cells.

Clones were read by immunoSEQ multiplex PCR, and TCRdb kept only the in-frame ones, dropping some. The table lists roughly 89,000 clones, under 95% of them singletons, with less than 0.35% in the top ten. Per the germline V gene, CDR1 is SGHDT and CDR2 is YYEEEE. This CDR3 contains 16 residues. V was clipped by 1 base and J by 0 bases, with 10 bases between them. With respect to this clone: What it binds is unknown.

The receptor was isolated from an adult with an advanced solid tumor such as melanoma, head and neck, liver or kidney cancer. Specimen: CD4+ or CD8+ T cells sorted from blood, collected in a trial of the OX40 agonist ivuxolimab. This chain joins TRBV5-6 and TRBJ1-4; no firm D call. CDR3 region: CASSLFGPATNEKLFF. The CDR3 DNA reads as TGTGCCAGCAGCTTGTTTGGCCCGGCAACTAATGAAAAACTGTTTTTT.